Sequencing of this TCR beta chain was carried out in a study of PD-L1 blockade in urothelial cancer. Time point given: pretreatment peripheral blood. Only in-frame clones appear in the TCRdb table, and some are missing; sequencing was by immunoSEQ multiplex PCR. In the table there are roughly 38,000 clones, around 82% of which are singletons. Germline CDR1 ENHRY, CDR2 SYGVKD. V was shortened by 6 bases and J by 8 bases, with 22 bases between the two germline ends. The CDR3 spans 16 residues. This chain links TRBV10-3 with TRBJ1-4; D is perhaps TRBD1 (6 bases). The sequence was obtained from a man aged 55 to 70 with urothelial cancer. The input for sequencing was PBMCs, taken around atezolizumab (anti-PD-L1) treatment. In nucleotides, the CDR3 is TGTGCCATCAGCGAACCAGGGGCCGCCGGGAGGGAAAAACTGTTTTTT. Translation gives CAISEPGAAGREKLFF.